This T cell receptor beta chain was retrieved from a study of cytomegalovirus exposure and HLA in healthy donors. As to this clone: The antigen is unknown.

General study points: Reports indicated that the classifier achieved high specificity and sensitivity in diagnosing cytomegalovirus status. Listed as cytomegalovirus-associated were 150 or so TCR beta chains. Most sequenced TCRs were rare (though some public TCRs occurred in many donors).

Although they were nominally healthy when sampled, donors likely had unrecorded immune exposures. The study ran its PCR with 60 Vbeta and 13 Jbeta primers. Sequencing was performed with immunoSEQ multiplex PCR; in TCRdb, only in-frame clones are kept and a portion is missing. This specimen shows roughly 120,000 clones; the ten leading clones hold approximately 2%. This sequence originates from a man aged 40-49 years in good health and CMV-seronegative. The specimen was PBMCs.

Here the CDR3 reads CASSQGGALSGELFF. DNA for the CDR3: TGTGCCAGCAGCCAAGGAGGCGCCCTCTCCGGGGAGCTGTTTTTT. The rearrangement joins TRBV4-2 to TRBJ2-2; D not resolved. This CDR3 is 15 amino acids long. The germline V and J ends were trimmed by 1 base and 6 bases, with 12 bases remaining between them. Germline CDR1 LGHNA, CDR2 YNFKEQ.